The 18 T cell receptor beta chains below were found in one sample sequenced in a study of blood T cell repertoires in COVID-19. Sequenced by immunoSEQ multiplex PCR; TCRdb stores in-frame clones only, minus some. The repertoire holds about 89,000 clones, with just under 80% as singletons. Material for sequencing was peripheral blood. These receptor sequences come from an older man with COVID-19, enrolled during active disease.

A note on this clone: This same CDR3 is encoded by further DNA sequences in the sample. The rearrangement links TRBV30 to TRBJ2-3; D unclear. The CDR3 loop spans 13 amino acids. Germline V gene data show CDR1 as GTSNPN and CDR2 as SVGIG (reference sequence). The germline V and J ends were trimmed by 3 bases and 0 bases, with 7 bases remaining between them. The CDR3 nucleotides read TGTGCCTGGAGAGAGCCCAGCACAGATACGCAGTATTTT. The encoded protein is CAWREPSTDTQYF.

The chain has TRBV29-1 and TRBJ1-1; D may be TRBD1 (6 bases). Trimming took off 1 base at V and 3 bases at J, with 18 bases between the two ends. The CDR3 length is 16 residues. CDR1 is SQVTM and CDR2 is ANQGSEA in the germline V gene. The CDR3 loop is CSVEGWGGQRDTEAFF. CDR3 nucleotides: TGCAGCGTTGAAGGCTGGGGGGGGCAAAGGGACACTGAAGCTTTCTTT.

The gene calls are TRBV5-6 and TRBJ1-4; tentatively, D is TRBD1 (6 bases). Germline-derived CDR1 and CDR2 are SGHDT and YYEEEE. The V and J ends lost 7 bases and 7 bases respectively, with 17 bases between them. The CDR3 extends over 14 amino acids. This CDR3 is CASSTNRDGEKLFF. CDR3 sequence (DNA): TGTGCCAGCTCAACCAACAGGGACGGTGAAAAACTGTTTTTT. The variable domain in full, with the rest retrieved from reference TRBV5-6 and TRBJ1-4, is DAGVTQSPTHLIKTRGQQVTLRCSPKSGHDTVSWYQQALGQGPQFIFQYYEEEERQRGNFPDRFSGHQFPNYSSELNVNALLLGDSALYLCASSTNRDGEKLFFGSGTQLSVL.

V gene TRBV7-2 combines with J gene TRBJ2-7, with 8 positions matching TRBD2. The CDR3 totals 16 residues. The V gene's germline CDR1 is SGHTA and CDR2 FQGNSA. V was pared by 0 bases and J by 2 bases, with 6 bases of the junction left unmatched. The CDR3 bases are TGTGCCAGCAGCTTAGCGAGTACTAGCGGAACCTACGAGCAGTACTTC. Translating it yields CASSLASTSGTYEQYF.

Sample share makes this clone large. J is TRBJ1-2 and V is TRBV7-8, with TRBD1 matching over 7 bases. The CDR3 extends over 17 amino acids. Germline CDR1 and CDR2: SGHVS and FQNEAQ. Trimming cost V 1 base and J 2 bases; bases outside gene matches: 10. The CDR3 DNA reads TGTGCCAGCAGCTTAGATCCGAGGGGGCCGAGGAACTATGGCTACACCTTC. Translation gives CASSLDPRGPRNYGYTF.

The DNA for the CDR3 is TGTGCCAGCAGCTTAGGTGGGACAGGAGGCCACGAGCAGTACTTC. This sequence encodes CASSLGGTGGHEQYF. This chain links TRBV7-9 with TRBJ2-7; TRBD1 matches at 8 bases. The CDR3 is made up of 15 amino acids. Germline loops: CDR1 SEHNR, CDR2 FQNEAQ (reference sequence). Trimming at V came to 1 base and at J to 5 bases, leaving 7 bases not matched to a gene.

As for this clone: Other DNA variants within this sample encode the same CDR3. The chain links TRBV7-9 to TRBJ2-7; no definite D call. V lost 4 bases and J lost 1, with 5 bases in between. Germline V gene sequence: CDR1 SEHNR, CDR2 FQNEAQ (reference sequence). This CDR3 is 12 amino acids long. The CDR3 DNA is TGTGCCAGCAGCTGGCAGTCCTACGAGCAGTACTTC. Protein: CASSWQSYEQYF.

The chain carries TRBV6-1 and TRBJ1-2, with 8 nucleotides matching TRBD1. The CDR3 covers 18 residues. The germline gives CDR1 MNHNS, CDR2 SASEGT. The V segment lost 3 bases and the J segment 1 base; nucleotides outside the gene matches: 13. The CDR3 region is CASSDPGQGQALNYGYTF. Here the CDR3 DNA reads TGTGCCAGCAGTGACCCCGGACAGGGACAGGCGCTTAACTATGGCTACACCTTC.

The J gene is TRBJ1-6, the V gene TRBV18; 9 bases are a match to TRBD1. Trimming cost V 6 bases and J 9 bases; bases outside gene matches: 9. The germline V gene has CDR1 KGHSH and CDR2 LQKENI. The CDR3 extends over 15 amino acids. The CDR3 loop is CASSYTGTGSSPLHF. For the CDR3, the DNA is TGTGCCAGCTCGTACACGGGGACAGGGTCTTCACCCCTCCACTTT.

This chain joins TRBV30 and TRBJ2-5; possibly TRBD2 for D (6 bases). This CDR3 contains 13 residues. Germline CDR1 is GTSNPN and CDR2 is SVGIG (reference sequence). Trimming stripped 6 bases from V and 5 bases from J, with 16 bases between. CDR3 residues: CACAPGAGETQYF. In nucleotides, the CDR3 is TGTGCCTGCGCGCCGGGAGCCGGGGAGACCCAGTACTTC. Looking up the rest from reference TRBV30 and TRBJ2-5 gives the full variable domain: SQTIHQWPATLVQPVGSPLSLECTVEGTSNPNLYWYRQAAGRGLQLLFYSVGIGQISSEVPQNLSASRPQDRQFILSSKKLLLSDSGFYLCACAPGAGETQYFGPGTRLLVL.

The CDR3 coding sequence is TGTGCCAGCAGTCGTCGGGAGAGGACTAGCGGGTACGAGCAGTACTTC. As protein: CASSRRERTSGYEQYF. The chain employs TRBV6-6 and TRBJ2-7; 11 bases align to TRBD2. There are 16 residues in the CDR3. From germline, CDR1 is MNHNY and CDR2 SVGAGI (reference sequence). The ends lost 5 bases at V and 4 bases at J; junction bases unmatched: 10.

This clone was counted a few times. This chain uses TRBV7-9 with TRBJ1-6; unclear D gene. This CDR3 spans 11 amino acids. Trimming removed 7 bases at V and 8 bases at J, with 6 bases between. The V gene's germline CDR1 is SEHNR and CDR2 FQNEAQ (reference sequence). The CDR3 is CASTRDSPLHF. The CDR3 bases are TGTGCCAGCACCCGGGATTCACCCCTCCACTTT. Together with reference TRBV7-9 and TRBJ1-6, the CDR3 gives the full variable domain: DTGVSQNPRHKITKRGQNVTFRCDPISEHNRLYWYRQTLGQGPEFLTYFQNEAQLEKSRLLSDRFSAERPKGSFSTLEIQRTEQGDSAMYLCASTRDSPLHFGNGTRLTVT.

This clone appeared a few times. V is TRBV11-2 and J is TRBJ2-5; 8 nucleotides line up with TRBD2. CDR3 length: 15 amino acids. V shed 0 bases and J 9 bases; nucleotides not matched to a gene: 9. Looked up from germline, CDR1 is SGHAT and CDR2 is FQNNGV. As DNA, the CDR3 is TGTGCCAGCAGCTTAGAATCGTCTAGCGGGTTTCCCCAGTACTTC. Its protein product is CASSLESSSGFPQYF.

The V and J genes are TRBV5-1 and TRBJ2-2; the D gene is possibly TRBD1 (6 bases). Germline CDR1 SGHRS, CDR2 YFSETQ. There are 14 residues in the CDR3. Trimming left V 4 bases short and J 7 bases short, with 14 bases between. CDR3 amino acids: CASSVLQGIGELFF. CDR3 sequence (DNA): TGCGCCAGCAGCGTACTTCAGGGGATCGGGGAGCTGTTTTTT.

This clone is a singleton in its sample. The chain carries TRBV9 and TRBJ1-2; tentatively, D is TRBD1 (5 bases). CDR1 SGDLS and CDR2 YYNGEE come from the germline V gene. Trimming removed 0 bases at V and 4 bases at J, with 16 bases between. This CDR3 is built from 16 residues. The CDR3 protein is CASSVDGQGRAYGYTF. CDR3 coding DNA: TGTGCCAGCAGCGTAGATGGGCAGGGCAGGGCCTATGGCTACACCTTC.

The chain links TRBV5-1 to TRBJ2-5; weak D call: TRBD1 (6 bases). CDR1 is SGHRS and CDR2 is YFSETQ in the germline V gene. The CDR3 sequence is 16 residues long. V dropped 4 bases and J dropped 2 bases, with 18 bases sitting between them. The CDR3 nucleotides read TGCGCCAGCAGCAGAATCTCCGGGACAACGCAAGAGACCCAGTACTTC. This translates into CASSRISGTTQETQYF.

The genes are TRBV11-3 and TRBJ1-2, with 8 bases that match TRBD1. The CDR3 runs to 13 residues. V shed 2 bases and J 7 bases; nucleotides not matched to a gene: 3. The germline CDR1 and CDR2 sequences are SGHNT and YENEEA. As DNA, the CDR3 is TGTGCCAGCAGCTTACAGACAGGGGCTGGCTACACCTTC. This encodes CASSLQTGAGYTF.

V is TRBV28 and J is TRBJ1-6; 7 bases map to TRBD1. The V gene's germline CDR1 is MDHEN and CDR2 SYDVKM. V was clipped by 10 bases and J by 8 bases; unmatched bases: 14. This CDR3 contains 15 residues. This CDR3 reads CATCLGDRAYSPLHF. CDR3 in DNA: TGTGCCACCTGTTTGGGCGACAGGGCCTATTCACCCCTCCACTTT.